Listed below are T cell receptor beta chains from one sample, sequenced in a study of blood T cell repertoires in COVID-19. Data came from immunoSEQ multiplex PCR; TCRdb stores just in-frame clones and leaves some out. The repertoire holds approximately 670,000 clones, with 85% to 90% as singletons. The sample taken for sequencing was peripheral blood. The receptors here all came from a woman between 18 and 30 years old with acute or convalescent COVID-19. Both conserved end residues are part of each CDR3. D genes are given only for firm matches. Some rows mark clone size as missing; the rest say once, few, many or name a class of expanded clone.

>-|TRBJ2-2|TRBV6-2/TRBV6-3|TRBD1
TGTGCCAGCAGCCAGGACAGGGGATCCGGGGAGCTGTTTTTT
CASSQDRGSGELFF
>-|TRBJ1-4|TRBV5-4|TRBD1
TGTGCCAGCAGCTCGGACAGGGGGCTTGAAAAACTGTTTTTT
CASSSDRGLEKLFF
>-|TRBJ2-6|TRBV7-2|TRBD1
TGTGCCAGCAGCCCTGGGACAGGCCTCTCTGGGGCCAACGTCCTGACTTTC
CASSPGTGLSGANVLTF
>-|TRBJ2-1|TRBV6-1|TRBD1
TGTGCCAGCAGTGAACAGGGGGCTAGGACGTTCTTC
CASSEQGARTFF
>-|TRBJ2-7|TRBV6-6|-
TGTGCCAGCAGTTACGTGACAGCACCCAATACCTACGAGCAGTACTTC
CASSYVTAPNTYEQYF
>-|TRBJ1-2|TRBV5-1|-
TGCGCCAGCAGAATGATCGGAGGCGGAGACTATGGCTACACCTTC
CASRMIGGGDYGYTF
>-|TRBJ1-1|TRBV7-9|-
TGTGCCAGCAGTCAGGGCATGGCAGTCAACGCTGAAGCTTTCTTT
CASSQGMAVNAEAFF
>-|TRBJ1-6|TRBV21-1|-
TGTGCCAGCAGCAAAGCGCGGGTAGGGGGCCTTCGGTCACCCCTCCACTTT
CASSKARVGGLRSPLHF
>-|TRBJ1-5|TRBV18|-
TGTGCCAGCTCACCCGAGGGAGTACAGCCCCAGCATTTT
CASSPEGVQPQHF
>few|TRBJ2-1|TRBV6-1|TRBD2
TGTGCCAGCAGTGAAGAGGGCGGGGGGGCGAAGAATGAGCAGTTCTTC
CASSEEGGGAKNEQFF
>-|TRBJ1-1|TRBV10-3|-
TGTGCCATCAGCTCCGGGACAAAAGCTTTCTTT
CAISSGTKAFF
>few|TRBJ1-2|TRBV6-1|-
TGTGCCAGCAGTGATACAGGGACCTATGGCTACACCTTC
CASSDTGTYGYTF
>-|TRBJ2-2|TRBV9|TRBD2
TGTGCCAGCAGCGTAGGAGACAGCGGGGGGATCGGGGAGCTGTTTTTT
CASSVGDSGGIGELFF
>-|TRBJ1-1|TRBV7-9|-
TGTGCCAGCAGTAATGGGGGGATAGCTTTCTTT
CASSNGGIAFF
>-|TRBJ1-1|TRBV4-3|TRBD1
TGCGCCAGCAGCCAAGAGACAGGGAAGACTGAAGCTTTCTTT
CASSQETGKTEAFF
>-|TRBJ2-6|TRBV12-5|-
TGTGCTAGTGGTTTGATCTTTACAGGTCCCAGCTCTGGGGCCAACGTCCTGACTTTC
CASGLIFTGPSSGANVLTF
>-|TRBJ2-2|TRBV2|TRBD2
TGTGCCAGCGGCCTTGGGGCTAGCGGCACCGGGGAGCTGTTTTTT
CASGLGASGTGELFF
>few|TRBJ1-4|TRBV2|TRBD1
TGTGCCAGCAGGGACAGGGGGCGAGCTAATGAAAAACTGTTTTTT
CASRDRGRANEKLFF
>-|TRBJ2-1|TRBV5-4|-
TGTGCCAGCAGCCCCAGGGGGGTTGAGCAGTTCTTC
CASSPRGVEQFF
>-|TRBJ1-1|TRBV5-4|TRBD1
TGTGCCAGCAGCTCCCAGACAGGGGGCCGTGGAGCTTTCTTT
CASSSQTGGRGAFF
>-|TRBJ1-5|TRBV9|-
TGTGCCAGCAGCCCCTCCGCAGGGATCAATCAGCCCCAGCATTTT
CASSPSAGINQPQHF
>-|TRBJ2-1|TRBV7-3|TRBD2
TGTGCCAGCAGCCTAGGGACTAGCGGGGGGGATGAGCAGTTCTTC
CASSLGTSGGDEQFF
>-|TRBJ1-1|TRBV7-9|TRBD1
TGTGCCAGCAGTCCGTCAGGACAGGGGAACACTGAAGCTTTCTTT
CASSPSGQGNTEAFF
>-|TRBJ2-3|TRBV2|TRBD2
TGTGCCAGCAGTGAGGGGTCCGGGGGGGGCACAGATACGCAGTATTTT
CASSEGSGGGTDTQYF
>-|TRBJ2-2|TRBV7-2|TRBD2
TGTGCCAGCAGTAGGAGTAGCGGGGCGACCGGGGAGCTGTTTTTT
CASSRSSGATGELFF
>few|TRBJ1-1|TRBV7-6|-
TGTGCCAGCAGCTATTACGATCGGGGGGCCACTGAAGCTTTCTTT
CASSYYDRGATEAFF
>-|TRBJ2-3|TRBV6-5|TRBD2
TGTGCCAGCAGTACCAGCGGGGGGGCCGCAGATACGCAGTATTTT
CASSTSGGAADTQYF
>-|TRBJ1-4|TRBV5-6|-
TGTGCCAGCAGCTTGGTTGAGGGTAAGGCTCCGACTTTT
CASSLVEGKAPTF
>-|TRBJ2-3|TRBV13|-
TGTGCCAGCAGCTCGGTTACGACAGATACGCAGTATTTT
CASSSVTTDTQYF
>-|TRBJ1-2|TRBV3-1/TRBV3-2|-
TGTGCCAGCAGCCAATTAACCCGGGACTATGGCTACACCTTC
CASSQLTRDYGYTF
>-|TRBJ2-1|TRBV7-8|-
TGTGCCAGCAGCTCCCAGGGTATGGTAGCCAATGAGCAGTTCTTC
CASSSQGMVANEQFF
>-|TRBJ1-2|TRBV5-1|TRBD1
TGCGCCAGCAGCTACTCGACAGGGGGGACATTGGGCTACACCTTC
CASSYSTGGTLGYTF
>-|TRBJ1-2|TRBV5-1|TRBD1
TGCGCCAGCAGCTTCGGGACAGATCCTGATAACTATGGCTACACCTTC
CASSFGTDPDNYGYTF
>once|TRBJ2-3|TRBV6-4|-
TGTGCCAGCAGTGTGGCGGGGGCGGCAGATACGCAGTATTTT
CASSVAGAADTQYF
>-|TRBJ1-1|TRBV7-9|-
TGTGCCAGCAGTTGGACCGGCGGGGGTAACACTGAAGCTTTCTTT
CASSWTGGGNTEAFF
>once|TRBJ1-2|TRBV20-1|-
TGCAGTGTTGGGGGGGTCTATGGCTACACCTTC
CSVGGVYGYTF
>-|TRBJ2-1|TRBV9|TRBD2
TGTGCCAGCAGCGTCCGACTAGCGGGTGAGAATGAGCAGTTCTTC
CASSVRLAGENEQFF
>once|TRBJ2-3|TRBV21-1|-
TGTGCCAAATCTCCGGGACTAGCGGCCGCAGATACGCAGTATTTT
CAKSPGLAAADTQYF
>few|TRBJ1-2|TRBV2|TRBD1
TGTGCCAGCAGGTCGGGACAGTTAACTAACTATGGCTACACCTTC
CASRSGQLTNYGYTF
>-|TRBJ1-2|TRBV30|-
TGTGCCTGGACAGGGTCAACTCCTGGCTACACCTTC
CAWTGSTPGYTF